The 9 T cell receptor beta chains reported below all come from one sample, sequenced in a study of shared T cell receptors in the human thymus. TCRdb keeps only in-frame clones here, not all; method: immunoSEQ multiplex PCR. The repertoire holds roughly 710,000 clones, approximately 85% seen once, with about 0.011% in the top ten. These data are also associated with another study on human thymus T cells.

The sequencing sample was made of thymocytes. Source of these receptors: a girl under three years old with a congenital heart defect.

The chain carries TRBV6-6 and TRBJ1-2, with 7 bases lining up with TRBD1. The V and J ends lost 5 bases and 4 bases, in that order; junction bases with no gene match: 4. The CDR3 is 13 residues long. CDR1 and CDR2 (germline): MNHNY, SVGAGI (reference sequence). The CDR3 sequence is CASSPGTVYGYTF. The CDR3 nucleotides read TGTGCCAGCAGTCCCGGGACAGTCTATGGCTACACCTTC.

This clone has a handful of counts. The V call is TRBV27, the J call TRBJ2-1; D gene uncertain. This CDR3 is built from 14 residues. Germline lookup yields CDR1 MNHEY and CDR2 SMNVEV (reference sequence). The V and J ends lost 0 bases and 11 bases respectively, with 14 bases between them. CDR3 DNA: TGTGCCAGCAGTTTATCGCCAAACTCGGGTCAGCAGTTCTTC. Translation: CASSLSPNSGQQFF.

The chain combines TRBV5-6 with TRBJ2-7, with D unclear. Trimming took off 1 base at V and 4 bases at J, with 12 bases between the two ends. This CDR3 has 14 amino acids. Germline CDR1 reads SGHDT; CDR2 reads YYEEEE. CDR3 DNA: TGTGCCAGCAGCTTGACGAGCGACGAGTACGAGCAGTACTTC. This gives the protein CASSLTSDEYEQYF.

This clone has only a few counts. The chain joins TRBV6-1 to TRBJ1-1; D may be TRBD1 (5 bases). The CDR3 runs 17 residues. The germline V gene has CDR1 MNHNS and CDR2 SASEGT. V was shortened by 4 bases and J by 3 bases, with 21 bases between the two germline ends. The CDR3 spells CASSGDSTTDVDTEAFF. The CDR3, as DNA: TGTGCCAGCAGTGGGGATTCGACGACAGACGTTGACACTGAAGCTTTCTTT.

The J gene is TRBJ2-1, the V gene TRBV5-4; 15 nucleotides align to TRBD2. CDR3 length equals 17 residues. Germline values: CDR1 SGHNT, CDR2 YYREEE (reference sequence). V dropped 9 bases and J dropped 4; count of bases not matched to a gene: 11. The DNA of the CDR3 is TGTGCCACCGGACTAGCGGGGGGGCCAACCCAATACAATGAGCAGTTCTTC. It is translated as CATGLAGGPTQYNEQFF.

The chain joins TRBV5-4 to TRBJ2-7; D not certain. The CDR3 totals 14 residues. The germline CDR1 and CDR2 sequences are SGHNT and YYREEE (reference sequence). With 0 bases removed from V and 2 bases from J, the gap between germline ends came to 9 bases. CDR3 coding DNA: TGTGCCAGCAGCTTGGATGCTAGTCCCTACGAGCAGTACTTC. Translated: CASSLDASPYEQYF.

The table lists this clone with a few counts. The V and J genes are TRBV4-3 and TRBJ1-1, with 8 bases matching TRBD1. Trimming removed 0 bases from V and 1 base from J; junction bases left unmatched: 4. Germline V CDR1 and CDR2: LGHNA, YSLEER. The length of the CDR3 is 16 residues. The CDR3 DNA follows: TGCGCCAGCAGCCAAGACGAAGGGACAGGGAACACTGAAGCTTTCTTT. Encoded protein: CASSQDEGTGNTEAFF.

This clone has a handful of counts. The chain uses TRBV2 and TRBJ2-7; 9 bases line up with TRBD1. CDR3 size: 12 residues. CDR1 and CDR2 (germline): SNHLY, FYNNEI. V trimming: 6 bases; J trimming: 5 bases; junction bases outside the gene matches: 2. In nucleotides, the CDR3 is TGTGCCAGCAGACAGGGGGCCAACGAGCAGTACTTC. Translation gives CASRQGANEQYF. Combining the CDR3 with reference TRBV2 and TRBJ2-7 gives the whole variable domain EPEVTQTPSHQVTQMGQEVILRCVPISNHLYFYWYRQILGQKVEFLVSFYNNEISEKSEIFDDQFSVERPDGSNFTLKIRSTKLEDSAMYFCASRQGANEQYFGPGTRLTVT.

The chain recombines TRBV5-1 with TRBJ1-6; possible D gene TRBD1, 5 bases. From germline, CDR1 is SGHRS and CDR2 YFSETQ. There are 14 residues in the CDR3. V lost 1 base to trimming and J lost 10 bases, with 12 bases between them. The CDR3 DNA follows: TGCGCCAGCAGCTTGTCCGGGGCGGGATCACCCCTCCACTTT. Translated, it gives CASSLSGAGSPLHF.